Below are 5 T cell receptor beta chains sequenced from a single sample in a study of shared clonotypes between healthy human individuals. TCRdb's table, derived via immunoSEQ multiplex PCR, lists solely in-frame clones and lacks some. The sample has 190,000 or so clones, approximately 61% seen once. Sequences were obtained from memory CD4+ T cells sorted from blood. Noted subset: CD45RA-negative fraction. Receptor source: a man between 25 and 39 years old in good health.

The J gene is TRBJ1-2, the V gene TRBV30; D is ambiguous. CDR1 GTSNPN and CDR2 SVGIG come from the germline V gene (reference sequence). CDR3 length: 14 amino acids. Between the trimmed V and J ends, which lost 5 bases and 4 bases, there was a span of 17 bases. CDR3 amino acids: CAWGPQWGSYGYTF. CDR3 DNA sequence: TGTGCCTGGGGGCCCCAGTGGGGAAGCTATGGCTACACCTTC.

J is TRBJ2-3 and V is TRBV5-1; D is possibly TRBD1 (5 bases). Germline V lookup: CDR1 SGHRS, CDR2 YFSETQ. The V end was cut by 0 bases, the J end by 1 base, with 6 bases between. The CDR3 is 14 amino acids. The CDR3: CASSLETGTDTQYF. The CDR3 nucleotides read TGCGCCAGCAGCTTGGAGACAGGCACAGATACGCAGTATTTT.

The chain uses TRBV11-2 and TRBJ2-1; unclear D gene. V was trimmed by 1 base and J by 4 bases, leaving 14 bases between them. Germline-derived CDR1 and CDR2 are SGHAT and FQNNGV. CDR3 length: 16 residues. The DNA for the CDR3 is TGTGCCAGCAGCTTAGGAATGGCGAGCCGTTACAATGAGCAGTTCTTC. Translating gives CASSLGMASRYNEQFF.

The chain has TRBV15 and TRBJ2-1; D may be TRBD2 (6 bases). CDR1 and CDR2 (germline): LNHNV, YYDKDF (reference sequence). Trimming removed 8 bases from V and 6 bases from J, with 14 bases in between. The CDR3 covers 13 residues. CDR3 DNA: TGTGCCACCCGGAAGGGACTCCTCAATGAGCAGTTCTTC. It encodes CATRKGLLNEQFF.

The genes are TRBV5-1 and TRBJ2-2; D is unresolved. Germline CDR1 and CDR2: SGHRS and YFSETQ. With 4 bases removed from V and 8 bases from J, the gap between germline ends came to 9 bases. The CDR3 totals 12 residues. This CDR3 reads CASSPTMGELFF. In DNA, the CDR3 is TGCGCCAGCAGCCCTACTATGGGGGAGCTGTTTTTT.